One T cell receptor beta chain is described in this entry. A much larger clone lies a single base off, so this may be a read error. Tregs were sorted as CD4+CD25+CD127-/low cells. This CDR3 region has 16 residues. Germline lookup yields CDR1 MGHRA and CDR2 YSYEKL. Constant-region reverse primers amplified full-length variable regions, followed by semi-nested Nested Universal Primer A PCR. TCRdb recomputed calls from the 5' RACE reads with MiXCR, one row per CDR3 protein. The repertoire includes fewer than 65,000 distinct CDR3 sequences, less than 25% of them detected once, and around 3.2% sits in the top ten.

Sequences were obtained from tumor-infiltrating Tregs sorted from the breast tumor. The origin of this receptor is a female donor with breast cancer. The J gene is TRBJ2-1, the V gene TRBV4-1; 11 bases match TRBD2. The CDR3: CASSQLAGGPINGQFF. CDR3 sequence (DNA): TGCGCCAGCAGCCAATTAGCGGGAGGGCCCATCAATGGGCAGTTCTTC.